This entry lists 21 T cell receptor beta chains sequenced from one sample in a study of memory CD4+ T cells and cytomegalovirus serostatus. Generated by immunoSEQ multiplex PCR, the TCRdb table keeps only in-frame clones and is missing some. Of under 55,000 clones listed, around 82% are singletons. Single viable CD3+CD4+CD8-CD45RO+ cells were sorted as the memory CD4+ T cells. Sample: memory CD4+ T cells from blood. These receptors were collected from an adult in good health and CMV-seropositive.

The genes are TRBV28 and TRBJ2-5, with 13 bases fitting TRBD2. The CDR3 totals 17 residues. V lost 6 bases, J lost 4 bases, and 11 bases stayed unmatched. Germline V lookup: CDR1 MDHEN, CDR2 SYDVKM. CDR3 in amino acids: CASSQTSGRSGRETQYF. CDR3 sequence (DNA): TGTGCCAGCAGCCAGACTAGCGGGAGGTCGGGGAGAGAGACCCAGTACTTC.

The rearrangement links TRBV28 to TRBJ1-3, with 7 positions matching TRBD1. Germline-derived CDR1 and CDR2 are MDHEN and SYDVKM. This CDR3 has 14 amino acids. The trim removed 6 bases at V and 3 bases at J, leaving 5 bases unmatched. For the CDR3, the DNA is TGTGCCAGCAGGCAGACAGGGCTTGGAAACACCATATATTTT. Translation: CASRQTGLGNTIYF.

Here the CDR3 DNA reads TGTGCCAGCAGGGCCCTTCTAGCGGGAAACTACGAGCAGTACTTC. Protein product: CASRALLAGNYEQYF. This chain uses TRBV2 with TRBJ2-7; 9 nucleotides line up with TRBD2. Per germline, CDR1 SNHLY and CDR2 FYNNEI. J gave up 3 bases and V 6 bases, and 9 bases lay outside the gene matches. This CDR3 comprises 15 residues. The full variable domain, rest sourced from reference TRBV2 and TRBJ2-7, is EPEVTQTPSHQVTQMGQEVILRCVPISNHLYFYWYRQILGQKVEFLVSFYNNEISEKSEIFDDQFSVERPDGSNFTLKIRSTKLEDSAMYFCASRALLAGNYEQYFGPGTRLTVT.

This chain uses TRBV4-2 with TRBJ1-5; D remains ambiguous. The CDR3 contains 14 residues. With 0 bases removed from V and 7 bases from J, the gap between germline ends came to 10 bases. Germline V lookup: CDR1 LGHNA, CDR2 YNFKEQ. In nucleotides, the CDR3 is TGTGCCAGCAGCCAAGATCCGACCGGGCAGCCCCAGCATTTT. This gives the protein CASSQDPTGQPQHF.

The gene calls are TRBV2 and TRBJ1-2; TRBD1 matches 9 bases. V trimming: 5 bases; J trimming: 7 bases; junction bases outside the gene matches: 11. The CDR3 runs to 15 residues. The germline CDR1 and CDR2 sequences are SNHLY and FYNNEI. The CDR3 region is CASSLTGQGGSGYTF. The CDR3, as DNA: TGTGCCAGCAGTCTAACGGGACAGGGAGGCAGTGGCTACACCTTC.

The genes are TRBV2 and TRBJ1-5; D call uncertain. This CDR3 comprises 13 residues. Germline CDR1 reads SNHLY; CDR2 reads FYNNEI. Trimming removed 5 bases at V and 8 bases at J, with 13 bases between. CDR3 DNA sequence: TGTGCCAGCAGTAGTGGCCACGAGAAGCCCCAGCATTTT. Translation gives CASSSGHEKPQHF.

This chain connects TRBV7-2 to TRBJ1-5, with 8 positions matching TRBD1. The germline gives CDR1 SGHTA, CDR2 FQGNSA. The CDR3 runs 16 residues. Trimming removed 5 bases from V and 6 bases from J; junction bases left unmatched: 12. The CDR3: CASSPFGQGTGQPQHF. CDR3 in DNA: TGTGCCAGCAGCCCTTTCGGACAGGGAACTGGTCAGCCCCAGCATTTT.

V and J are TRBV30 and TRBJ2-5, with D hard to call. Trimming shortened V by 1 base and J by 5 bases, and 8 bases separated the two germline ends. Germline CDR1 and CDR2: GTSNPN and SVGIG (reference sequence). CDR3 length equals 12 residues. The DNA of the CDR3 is TGTGCCTGGAGTGAGATTTCGGAGACCCAGTACTTC. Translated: CAWSEISETQYF.

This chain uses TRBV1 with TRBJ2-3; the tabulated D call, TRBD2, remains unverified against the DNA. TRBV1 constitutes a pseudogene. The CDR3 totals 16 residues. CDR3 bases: TGCACCAGCAGCCACATCCCGGGACTACTCACAGATACGCAGTATTTT. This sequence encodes CTSSHIPGLLTDTQYF.

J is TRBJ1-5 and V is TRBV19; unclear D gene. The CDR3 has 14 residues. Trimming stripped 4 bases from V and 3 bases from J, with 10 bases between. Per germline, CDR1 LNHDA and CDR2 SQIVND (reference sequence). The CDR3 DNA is TGTGCCAGTAGTACGGACGGATACAATCAGCCCCAGCATTTT. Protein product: CASSTDGYNQPQHF.

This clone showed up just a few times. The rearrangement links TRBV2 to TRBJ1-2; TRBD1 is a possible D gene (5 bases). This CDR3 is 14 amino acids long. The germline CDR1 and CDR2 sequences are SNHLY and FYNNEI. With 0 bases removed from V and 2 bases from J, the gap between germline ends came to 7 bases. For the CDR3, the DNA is TGTGCCAGCAGTGAAGCGACAGAGAACTATGGCTACACCTTC. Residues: CASSEATENYGYTF.

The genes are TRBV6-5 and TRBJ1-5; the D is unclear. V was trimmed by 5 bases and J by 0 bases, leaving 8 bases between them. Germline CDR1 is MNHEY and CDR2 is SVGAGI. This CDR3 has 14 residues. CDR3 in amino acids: CASSSLSSNQPQHF. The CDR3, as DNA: TGTGCCAGCAGTAGTTTATCTAGCAATCAGCCCCAGCATTTT.

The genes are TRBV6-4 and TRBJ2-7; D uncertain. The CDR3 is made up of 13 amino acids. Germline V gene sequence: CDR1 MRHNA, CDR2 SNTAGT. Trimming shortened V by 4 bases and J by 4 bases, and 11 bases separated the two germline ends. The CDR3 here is CASSAGLGYEQYF. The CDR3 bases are TGTGCCAGCAGTGCCGGGCTTGGGTACGAGCAGTACTTC.

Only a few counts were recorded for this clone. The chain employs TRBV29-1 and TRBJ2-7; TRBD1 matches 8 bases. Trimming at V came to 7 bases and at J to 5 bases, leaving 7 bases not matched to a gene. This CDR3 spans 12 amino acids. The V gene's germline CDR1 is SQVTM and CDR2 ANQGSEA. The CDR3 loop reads CSAWTGFDEQYF. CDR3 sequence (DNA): TGCAGCGCCTGGACAGGGTTCGACGAGCAGTACTTC.

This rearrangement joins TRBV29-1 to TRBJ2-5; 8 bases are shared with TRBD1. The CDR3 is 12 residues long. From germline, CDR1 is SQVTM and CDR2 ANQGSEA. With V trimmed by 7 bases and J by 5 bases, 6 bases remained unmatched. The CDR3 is CSGTGGRETQYF. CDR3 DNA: TGCAGCGGTACAGGGGGTCGGGAGACCCAGTACTTC.

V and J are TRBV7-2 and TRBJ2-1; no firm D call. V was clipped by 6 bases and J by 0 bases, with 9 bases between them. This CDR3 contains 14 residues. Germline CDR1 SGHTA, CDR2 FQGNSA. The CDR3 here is CASRGFSSYNEQFF. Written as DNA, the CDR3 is TGTGCCAGCAGGGGGTTTAGCTCCTACAATGAGCAGTTCTTC.

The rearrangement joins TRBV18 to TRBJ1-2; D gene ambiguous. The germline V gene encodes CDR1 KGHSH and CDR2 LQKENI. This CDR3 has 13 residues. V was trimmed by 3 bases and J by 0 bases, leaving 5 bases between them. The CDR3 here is CASSPAANYGYTF. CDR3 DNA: TGTGCCAGCTCACCCGCTGCTAACTATGGCTACACCTTC.

The CDR3 DNA reads as TGTGCCAGCAGCTTAGAACCCTCCTACAATGAGCAGTTCTTC. Translated: CASSLEPSYNEQFF. V is TRBV7-8 and J is TRBJ2-1; D call uncertain. The CDR3 spans 14 residues. The V end lost 1 base, the J end lost 0 bases, and 4 bases lay between the germline ends. The germline V gene has CDR1 SGHVS and CDR2 FQNEAQ.

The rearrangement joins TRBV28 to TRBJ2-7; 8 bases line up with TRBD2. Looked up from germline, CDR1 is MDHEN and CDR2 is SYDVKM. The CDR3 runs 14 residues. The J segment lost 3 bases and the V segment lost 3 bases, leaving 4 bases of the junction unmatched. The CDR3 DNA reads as TGTGCCAGCAGTTTGGGGACTAGGAACTACGAGCAGTACTTC. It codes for CASSLGTRNYEQYF.

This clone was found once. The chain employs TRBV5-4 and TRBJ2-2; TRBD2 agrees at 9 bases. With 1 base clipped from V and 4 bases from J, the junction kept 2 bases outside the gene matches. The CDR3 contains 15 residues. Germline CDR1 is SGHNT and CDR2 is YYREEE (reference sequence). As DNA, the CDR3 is TGTGCCAGCAGCTTGTTAGCGGGGGCCACCGGGGAGCTGTTTTTT. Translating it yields CASSLLAGATGELFF.

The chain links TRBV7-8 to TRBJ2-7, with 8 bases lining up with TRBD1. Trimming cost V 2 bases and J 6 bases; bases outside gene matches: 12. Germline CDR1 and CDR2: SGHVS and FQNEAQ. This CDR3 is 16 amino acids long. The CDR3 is CASSLHSRAGGSEQYF. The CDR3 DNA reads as TGTGCCAGCAGCTTACACAGCCGGGCAGGGGGCAGCGAGCAGTACTTC.